This T cell receptor beta chain was recorded in a study of long-term antiretroviral therapy in people with HIV. Study-wide points: The study lacked data on ART adherence, viral resistance or therapy changes.

The CDR3 totals 13 residues. The germline V and J ends were trimmed by 0 bases and 13 bases, with 12 bases remaining between them. Looked up from germline, CDR1 is SGHDN and CDR2 is FVKESK. Researchers report immunoSEQ v3.0 was run at survey level. Data came from immunoSEQ multiplex PCR; TCRdb stores just in-frame clones and leaves some out. The data contain 20,000 or so clones, more than 65% of them singletons. Comment on this clone: The antigen remains unidentified.

This sample comprised unsorted PBMCs, obtained 0.5 years before starting antiretroviral therapy. The source of this sequence is a woman between 50 and 59 years old with HIV. This chain joins TRBV14 and TRBJ2-2; no clear D. Here the CDR3 DNA reads TGTGCCAGCAGCCAAGATCTCCACCCTGTGCTGTTTTTT. It codes for CASSQDLHPVLFF.